This T cell receptor beta chain was recovered during a study of shared clonotypes between healthy human individuals. Across the study: The people who gave samples were a couple of women and a few men aged 18 to 49.

Sequencing was performed with immunoSEQ multiplex PCR; in TCRdb, only in-frame clones are kept and a portion is missing. Among hundreds of thousands of clones, roughly 95% were seen once, and the ten largest hold roughly 0.06%. Concerning this clone: Its cognate antigen is unknown.

The germline gives CDR1 SGHTA, CDR2 FQGNSA. V was clipped by 0 bases and J by 4 bases, with 3 bases between them. This CDR3 region has 12 residues. Findings of the study overall: Sampling used blood alone; tissue repertoires probably differ.

This TCR was recovered from a woman between 25 and 40 years old in good health. The chain combines TRBV7-2 with TRBJ1-2; D unclear. The sample comprised naive CD4+ T cells sorted from blood. Described subset: CD45RA+ positively selected. The chain's CDR3 is CASSLAAYGYTF. CDR3 coding DNA: TGTGCCAGCAGCTTAGCGGCCTATGGCTACACCTTC.